This T cell receptor (beta chain) was profiled in a study of tumor and adjacent non-tumor tissue in lung cancer. Across the whole study: Aged about 30 to 85 years, patients included about 11 men and about 5 women with stage I to III disease. Approximately 4.2 million productive TCRbeta reads were obtained per sample on average.

General study findings and limits: Tumor repertoires had a smaller top 100 clone share than normal lung. TCR diversity was significantly greater in tumor than normal lung tissue.

With regard to this clonotype: Its cognate antigen is unknown. A much larger clone differs by one base, so this may be a read error.

The template was RNA from unsorted bulk tissue. The library came from three nested PCR rounds adapted from ARM-PCR protocols. MiXCR, applied by TCRdb to the multiplex PCR reads, yields one record per CDR3 protein. The sample lists roughly 65,000 distinct CDR3 sequences; roughly 56% were seen once. There are 17 residues in the CDR3. Per the germline V gene, CDR1 is MGHRA and CDR2 is YSYEKL. This clonotype originated in a man aged 50-60 years with non-small cell lung cancer. Sequenced sample: lung tumor tissue. This chain uses TRBV4-1 with TRBJ2-7; D could derive from TRBD1 or TRBD2 (6 bases each). CDR3 bases: TGCGCCAGCAGCCAAGTTTTCCGGGGGCGGCGTGGCTACGGGCAGTACTTC. Translating gives CASSQVFRGRRGYGQYF.